Reported below is one T cell receptor (beta chain). Source study methods: Quantification of nucleated cells was approximated via reference gene primer amplification. Clones were read by immunoSEQ multiplex PCR, and TCRdb kept only the in-frame ones, dropping some. For V, J and clone size, that table is used; D and trimming come from the DNA. The table has approximately 100,000 clones, 70% to 90% seen once. The germline V gene encodes CDR1 SGHKS and CDR2 YYEKEE (reference sequence). The CDR3 is 11 residues long. V was cut by 0 bases and J by 15 bases, with 10 bases left in between. These data belong to a study of blood T cell repertoires in COVID-19. Study-wide context: Acute-phase and convalescent COVID-19 samples originated in the United States, Italy and Spain. T cells, B-cell-depleted T cells, or PBMCs provided the cDNA or gDNA that served as material.

Sequences were obtained from peripheral blood. The rearrangement uses TRBV5-5 and TRBJ1-3, with D unclear. This clonotype was sampled from a human donor in a cohort sampled during active COVID-19. For the CDR3, the DNA is TGTGCCAGCAGCTTGGCCGGAGTAGCATATTTT. It specifies CASSLAGVAYF.